These T cell receptor beta chains were read from a single sample in a study of blood T cells in healthy people across ages. MiXCR was run by TCRdb on the 5' RACE reads, yielding one entry per CDR3 protein. The sample yields approximately 800,000 distinct CDR3 sequences, about 34% seen once. The sequenced sample consisted of blood. The receptors originated from a man younger than 30 in good health. Each CDR3 is given with its conserved first and last residue.

TRBJ2-1 TRBV14 CASSQGPGWNGQFF
TRBJ2-3 TRBV4-3 CASSQDGQGPDTQYF
TRBJ2-1 TRBV4-3 CASSQDRRYRELRYNEQFF
TRBJ2-1 TRBV20-1 CSARGGEQRAEQFF
TRBJ2-7 TRBV25-1 CASSAGLPKDYYEQYF
TRBJ1-4 TRBV21-1 CASSSPGVGEKLFF
TRBJ2-3 TRBV5-1 CASSFNTGLYPDTQYF
TRBJ1-5 TRBV7-9 CASSFSGDYQPQHF
TRBJ2-5 TRBV2 CASSEEASPTQETQYF
TRBJ2-1 TRBV7-2 CASSLAPRVPPETQFF
TRBJ2-5 TRBV18 CASSPEPLGQEETQYF
TRBJ1-5 TRBV5-5 CASSLRAGTNINQPQHF
NA TRBV5-1 CASSLVGAEYNEQYF
TRBJ2-1 TRBV5-1 CASSPPAAEQFF
TRBJ2-5 TRBV10-3 CAISGQDQETQYF
TRBJ2-1 TRBV29-1 CSATAGGGFNEQFF
TRBJ2-3 TRBV15 CATSRDLAGTDTQYF
TRBJ2-1 TRBV7-8 CASWGMKNEQFF
TRBJ2-1 TRBV5-5 CASSFDTSSYNEQFF
TRBJ1-2 TRBV7-9 CASSSSALYGYTF
TRBJ1-6 TRBV20-1 CSARLSSYNSPLHF
TRBJ1-6 TRBV20-1 CSATGAQNSPLHF
TRBJ2-7 TRBV6-2/TRBV6-3 CASREGTGLYEQYF
TRBJ1-4 TRBV21-1 CASGTGPREKLFF
TRBJ2-3 TRBV16 CASSWDTRQPKNQYF
TRBJ2-2 TRBV27 CASSFLAGGATGELFF
NA TRBV5-1 CASSLEIGYEQYF
TRBJ1-3 TRBV12-3/TRBV12-4 CASGPGNTIYF
TRBJ2-7 TRBV4-2 CASSQLEDSYSSYEQYF
TRBJ1-1 TRBV6-5 CASRAPMNTEAFF
TRBJ2-7 TRBV7-2 CASSGYRDKVYNEQYF
TRBJ2-1 TRBV20-1 CSALEVASYNEQFF
TRBJ2-1 TRBV10-3 CAISEPARGNNEQFF
TRBJ2-7 TRBV12-3/TRBV12-4 CASSSGTILNEQYF
TRBJ1-5 TRBV4-3 CASSQGDRAGQPQHF
TRBJ1-2 TRBV4-3 CASSLPRGAGNYGYTF
TRBJ1-2 TRBV4-1 CASGQKQAPNGDYGYTF
TRBJ1-1 TRBV29-1 CSVGREGTSTEAFF
TRBJ2-2 TRBV4-3 CASSSEGATGELFF
TRBJ1-2 TRBV12-3/TRBV12-4 CASSDRSRGYTF
TRBJ1-2 TRBV20-1 CSASNGLGGYTF
TRBJ2-7 TRBV14 CASSRTTTYEQYF